The sequence of this TCR beta chain was determined in a study of T cell repertoires in cytomegalovirus infection. Unmatched junction bases numbered 9, after V lost 4 bases and J lost 0 bases. The CDR3 has 18 residues. CDR1 is LNHDA, CDR2 SQIVND, per germline (reference sequence). In TCRdb, the reads were re-called with MiXCR into one record per CDR3 protein. The data contain about 130,000 distinct CDR3 sequences, approximately 8.8% of them singletons. Specimen: PBMCs. The origin of this receptor is a human donor in good health (CMV status not recorded). Some clones in this sample may be carry-over from other donors' samples. This chain joins TRBV19 and TRBJ2-6, with 7 bases matching TRBD2. This CDR3 is CASSTPGGGDSGANVLTF. CDR3 bases: TGTGCCAGTAGTACCCCAGGTGGGGGGGACTCTGGGGCCAACGTCCTGACTTTC. Together with reference TRBV19 and TRBJ2-6, the CDR3 gives the full variable domain: DGGITQSPKYLFRKEGQNVTLSCEQNLNHDAMYWYRQDPGQGLRLIYYSQIVNDFQKGDIAEGYSVSREKKESFPLTVTSAQKNPTAFYLCASSTPGGGDSGANVLTFGAGSRLTVL.